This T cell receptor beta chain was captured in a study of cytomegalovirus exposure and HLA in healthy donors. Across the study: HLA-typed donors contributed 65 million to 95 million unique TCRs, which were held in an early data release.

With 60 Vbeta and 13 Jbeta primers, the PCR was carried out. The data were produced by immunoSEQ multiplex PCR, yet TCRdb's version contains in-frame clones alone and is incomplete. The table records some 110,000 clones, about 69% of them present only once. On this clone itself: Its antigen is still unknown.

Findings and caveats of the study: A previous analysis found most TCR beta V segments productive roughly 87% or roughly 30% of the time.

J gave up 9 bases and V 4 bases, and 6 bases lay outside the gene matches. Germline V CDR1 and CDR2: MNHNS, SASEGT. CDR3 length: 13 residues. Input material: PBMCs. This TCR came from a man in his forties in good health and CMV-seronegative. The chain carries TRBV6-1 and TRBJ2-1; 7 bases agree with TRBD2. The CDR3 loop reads CASSALAAAEQFF. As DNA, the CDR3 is TGTGCCAGCAGTGCGCTAGCGGCGGCTGAGCAGTTCTTC.